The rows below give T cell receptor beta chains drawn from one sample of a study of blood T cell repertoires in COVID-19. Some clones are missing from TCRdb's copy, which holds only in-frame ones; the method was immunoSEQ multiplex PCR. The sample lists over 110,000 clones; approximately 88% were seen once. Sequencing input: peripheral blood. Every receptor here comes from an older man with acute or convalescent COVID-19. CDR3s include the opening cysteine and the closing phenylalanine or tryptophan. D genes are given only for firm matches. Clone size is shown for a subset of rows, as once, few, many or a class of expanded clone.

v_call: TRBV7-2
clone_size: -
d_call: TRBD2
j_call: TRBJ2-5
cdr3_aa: CASSLLGGTETQYF
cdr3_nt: TGTGCCAGCAGCTTATTGGGAGGGACAGAGACCCAGTACTTC

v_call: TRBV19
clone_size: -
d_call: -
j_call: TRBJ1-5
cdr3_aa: CASRTSEVEPQHF
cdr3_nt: TGTGCCAGTAGGACGTCCGAGGTTGAGCCCCAGCATTTT

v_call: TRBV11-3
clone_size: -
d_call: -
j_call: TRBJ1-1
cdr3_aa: CASSKTGTTTEAFF
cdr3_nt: TGTGCCAGCAGCAAAACAGGGACGACCACTGAAGCTTTCTTT

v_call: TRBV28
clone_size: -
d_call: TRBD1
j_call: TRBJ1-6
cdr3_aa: CASSQGDSPLHF
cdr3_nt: TGTGCCAGCAGCCAGGGGGATTCACCCCTCCACTTT

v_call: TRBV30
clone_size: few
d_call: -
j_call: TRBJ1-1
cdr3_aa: CATAKYTEAFF
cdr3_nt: TGTGCGACAGCAAAGTACACTGAAGCTTTCTTT

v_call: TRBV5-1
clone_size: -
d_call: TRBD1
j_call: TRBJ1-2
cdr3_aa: CASSLGQGAYGYTF
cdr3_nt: TGCGCCAGCAGCTTGGGGCAGGGGGCGTATGGCTACACCTTC

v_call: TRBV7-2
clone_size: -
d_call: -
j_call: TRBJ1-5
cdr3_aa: CASSLKLAGRYSNQPQHF
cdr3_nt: TGTGCCAGCAGCTTAAAACTGGCAGGGAGGTATAGCAATCAGCCCCAGCATTTT

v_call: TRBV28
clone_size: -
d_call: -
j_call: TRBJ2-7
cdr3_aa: CASSLQQGGQYF
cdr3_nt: TGTGCCAGCAGTTTACAGCAGGGGGGGCAGTACTTC

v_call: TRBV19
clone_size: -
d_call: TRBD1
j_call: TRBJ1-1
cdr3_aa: CATGDRGWSTEAFF
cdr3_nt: TGTGCCACCGGCGACAGGGGTTGGAGCACTGAAGCTTTCTTT

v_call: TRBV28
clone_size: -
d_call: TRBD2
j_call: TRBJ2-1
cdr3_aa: CASSGTISYNEQFF
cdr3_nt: TGTGCCAGCAGTGGGACTATCTCCTACAATGAGCAGTTCTTC

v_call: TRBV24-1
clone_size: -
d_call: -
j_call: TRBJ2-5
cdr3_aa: CATSDSGRGEKTQYF
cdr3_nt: TGTGCCACCAGTGATTCTGGGAGGGGGGAAAAGACCCAGTACTTC

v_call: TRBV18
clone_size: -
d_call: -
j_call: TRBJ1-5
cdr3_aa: CASSSGGVSNQPQHF
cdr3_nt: TGTGCCAGCTCATCCGGGGGGGTTAGCAATCAGCCCCAGCATTTT

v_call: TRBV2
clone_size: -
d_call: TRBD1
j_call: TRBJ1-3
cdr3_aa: CASSDTGGSGNTIYF
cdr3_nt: TGTGCCAGCAGTGACACAGGGGGCTCTGGAAACACCATATATTTT

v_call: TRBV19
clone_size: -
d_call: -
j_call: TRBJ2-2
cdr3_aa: CASSATRALTGELFF
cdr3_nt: TGTGCCAGTAGTGCGACCAGGGCCCTCACCGGGGAGCTGTTTTTT

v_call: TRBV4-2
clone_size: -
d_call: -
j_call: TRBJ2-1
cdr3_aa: CASTNPRLSYNEQFF
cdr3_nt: TGTGCCAGCACCAATCCCCGGTTGTCCTACAATGAGCAGTTCTTC

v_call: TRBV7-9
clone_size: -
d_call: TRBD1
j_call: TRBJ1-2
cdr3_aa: CASSPTGGNYGYTF
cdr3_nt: TGTGCCAGCAGCCCGACAGGGGGAAACTATGGCTACACCTTC

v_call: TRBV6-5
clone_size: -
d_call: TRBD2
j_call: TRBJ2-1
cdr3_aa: CASRAGPYNEQFF
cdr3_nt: TGTGCCAGCAGAGCGGGGCCCTACAATGAGCAGTTCTTC

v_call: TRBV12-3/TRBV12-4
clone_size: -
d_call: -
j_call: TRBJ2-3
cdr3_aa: CASRLATDTQYF
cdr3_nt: TGTGCCAGCAGACTAGCCACCGATACGCAGTATTTT

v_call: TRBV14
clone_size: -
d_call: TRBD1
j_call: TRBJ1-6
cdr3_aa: CASSQTLEKGAHFEALHF
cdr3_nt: TGTGCCAGCAGCCAAACGTTGGAAAAGGGGGCACATTTCGAGGCCCTCCACTTT

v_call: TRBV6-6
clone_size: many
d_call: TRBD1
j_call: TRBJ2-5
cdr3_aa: CASRLGQGGDETQYF
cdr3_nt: TGTGCCAGCAGATTGGGACAGGGCGGTGACGAGACCCAGTACTTC

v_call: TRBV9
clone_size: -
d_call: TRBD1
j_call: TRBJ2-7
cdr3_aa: CASSGEGNRDRGFSEQYF
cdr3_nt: TGTGCCAGCAGCGGAGAGGGGAACCGGGACAGGGGTTTCTCCGAGCAGTACTTC

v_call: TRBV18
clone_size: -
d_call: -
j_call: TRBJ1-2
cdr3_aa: CASSDRGTLWGYTF
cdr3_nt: TGTGCCAGCTCCGATAGGGGAACCCTGTGGGGCTACACCTTC

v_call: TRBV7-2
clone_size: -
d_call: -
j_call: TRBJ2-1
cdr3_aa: CASTSGVNEQFF
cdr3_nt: TGTGCCAGCACCTCAGGGGTCAATGAGCAGTTCTTC

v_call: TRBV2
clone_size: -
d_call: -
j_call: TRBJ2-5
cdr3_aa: CASYRYQETQYF
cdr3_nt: TGTGCCAGCTACAGATACCAAGAGACCCAGTACTTC

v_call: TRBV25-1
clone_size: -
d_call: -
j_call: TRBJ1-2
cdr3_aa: CASSESGFNYGYTF
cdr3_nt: TGTGCCAGCAGTGAATCGGGATTTAACTATGGCTACACCTTC

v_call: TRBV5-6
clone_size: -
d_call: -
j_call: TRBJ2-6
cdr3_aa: CASSLEGGRSPLTF
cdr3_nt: TGTGCCAGCAGCTTGGAGGGTGGGAGATCCCCCCTGACTTTC

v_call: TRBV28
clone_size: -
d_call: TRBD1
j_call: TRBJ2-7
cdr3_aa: CASTSPQGSTYEQYF
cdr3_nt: TGTGCCAGCACCTCCCCACAGGGGAGTACCTACGAGCAGTACTTC

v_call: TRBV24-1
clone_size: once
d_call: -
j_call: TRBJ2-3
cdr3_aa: CATSDTVTDTQYF
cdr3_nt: TGTGCCACCAGCGACACAGTGACAGATACGCAGTATTTT

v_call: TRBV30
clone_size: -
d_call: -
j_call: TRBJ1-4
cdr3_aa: CAWRGPEKLFF
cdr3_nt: TGTGCCTGGAGGGGGCCCGAAAAACTGTTTTTT

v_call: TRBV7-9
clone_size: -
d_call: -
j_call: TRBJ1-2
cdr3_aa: CASSLQIPLYGYTF
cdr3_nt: TGTGCCAGCAGCTTACAGATCCCACTATATGGCTACACCTTC

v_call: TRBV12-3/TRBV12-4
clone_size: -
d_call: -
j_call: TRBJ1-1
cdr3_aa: CASREGLSEAFF
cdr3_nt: TGTGCCAGCAGGGAAGGACTCTCTGAAGCTTTCTTT

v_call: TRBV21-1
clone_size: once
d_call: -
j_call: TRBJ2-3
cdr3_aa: CASSNRLAGTSTDTQYF
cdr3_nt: TGTGCCAGCAGCAACCGACTAGCGGGAACTAGCACAGATACGCAGTATTTT

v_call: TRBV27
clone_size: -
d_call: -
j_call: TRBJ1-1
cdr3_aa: CASRWTVNTEAFF
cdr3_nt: TGTGCCAGCAGGTGGACAGTGAACACTGAAGCTTTCTTT

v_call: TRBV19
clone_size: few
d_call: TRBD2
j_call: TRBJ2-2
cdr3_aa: CASSIGGGTGELFF
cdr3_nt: TGTGCCAGTAGTATCGGGGGGGGGACCGGGGAGCTGTTTTTT

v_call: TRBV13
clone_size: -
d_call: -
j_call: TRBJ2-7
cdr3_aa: CASSFAGQSYEQYF
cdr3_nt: TGTGCCAGCAGCTTCGCGGGACAGTCTTATGAGCAGTACTTC

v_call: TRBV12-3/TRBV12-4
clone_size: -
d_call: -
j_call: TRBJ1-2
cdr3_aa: CASSSDSRVGYTF
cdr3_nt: TGTGCCAGCAGTTCGGACAGTCGAGTTGGCTACACCTTC

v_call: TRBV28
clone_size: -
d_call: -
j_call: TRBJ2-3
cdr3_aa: CASSAPRQVIDTQYF
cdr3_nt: TGTGCCAGCAGTGCCCCGCGACAGGTAATAGATACGCAGTATTTT

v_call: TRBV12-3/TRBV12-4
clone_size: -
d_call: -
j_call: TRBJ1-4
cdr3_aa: CASRLRNEKLFF
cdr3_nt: TGTGCCAGCAGATTACGTAATGAAAAACTGTTTTTT

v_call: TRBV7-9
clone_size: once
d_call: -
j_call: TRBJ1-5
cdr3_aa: CASSPAGYSNQPQHF
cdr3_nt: TGTGCCAGCAGCCCTGCGGGGTATAGCAATCAGCCCCAGCATTTT

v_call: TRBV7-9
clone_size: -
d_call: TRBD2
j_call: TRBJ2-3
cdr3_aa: CASSRSGVGDTQYF
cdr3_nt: TGTGCCAGCAGCCGGAGCGGGGTCGGGGATACGCAGTATTTT

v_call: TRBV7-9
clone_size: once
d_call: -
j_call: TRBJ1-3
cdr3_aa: CASSLGQPNSGNTIYF
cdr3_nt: TGTGCCAGCAGCTTAGGACAGCCTAACTCTGGAAACACCATATATTTT

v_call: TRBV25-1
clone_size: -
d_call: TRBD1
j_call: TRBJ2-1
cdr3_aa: CASTLLPGQRIYNEQFF
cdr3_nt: TGTGCCAGCACCCTATTGCCGGGACAGAGGATTTACAATGAGCAGTTCTTC

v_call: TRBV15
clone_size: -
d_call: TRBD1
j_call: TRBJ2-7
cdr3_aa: CATSRVTGGYEQYF
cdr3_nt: TGTGCCACCAGCAGAGTAACAGGGGGCTACGAGCAGTACTTC

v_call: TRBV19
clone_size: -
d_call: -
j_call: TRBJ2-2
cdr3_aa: CASSTGYTGELFF
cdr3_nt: TGTGCCAGTAGTACAGGGTACACCGGGGAGCTGTTTTTT

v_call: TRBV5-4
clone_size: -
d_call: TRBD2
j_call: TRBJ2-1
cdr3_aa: CASRPSGRALNEQFF
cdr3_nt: TGTGCCAGCAGACCCAGCGGGAGGGCCCTCAATGAGCAGTTCTTC

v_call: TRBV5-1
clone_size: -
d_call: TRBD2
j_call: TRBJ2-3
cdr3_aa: CASSGRLAGGTDTQYF
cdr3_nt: TGCGCCAGCAGCGGGCGACTAGCGGGGGGCACGGATACGCAGTATTTT

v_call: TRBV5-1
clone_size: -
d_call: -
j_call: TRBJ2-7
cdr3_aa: CASRQGPESSYEQYF
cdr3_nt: TGCGCCAGCAGACAGGGACCCGAGAGCTCCTACGAGCAGTACTTC

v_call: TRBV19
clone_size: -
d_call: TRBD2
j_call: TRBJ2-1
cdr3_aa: CASSALAGAGNEQFF
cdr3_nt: TGTGCCAGTAGTGCCCTAGCGGGAGCTGGCAATGAGCAGTTCTTC

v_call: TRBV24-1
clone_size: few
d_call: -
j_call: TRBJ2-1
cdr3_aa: CATSAPPGDEQFF
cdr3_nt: TGTGCCACCAGTGCCCCTCCAGGGGATGAGCAGTTCTTC

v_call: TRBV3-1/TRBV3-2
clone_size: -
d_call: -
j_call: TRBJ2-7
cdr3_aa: CASSRSGSYEQYF
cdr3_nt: TGTGCCAGCAGCCGTAGCGGATCCTACGAGCAGTACTTC